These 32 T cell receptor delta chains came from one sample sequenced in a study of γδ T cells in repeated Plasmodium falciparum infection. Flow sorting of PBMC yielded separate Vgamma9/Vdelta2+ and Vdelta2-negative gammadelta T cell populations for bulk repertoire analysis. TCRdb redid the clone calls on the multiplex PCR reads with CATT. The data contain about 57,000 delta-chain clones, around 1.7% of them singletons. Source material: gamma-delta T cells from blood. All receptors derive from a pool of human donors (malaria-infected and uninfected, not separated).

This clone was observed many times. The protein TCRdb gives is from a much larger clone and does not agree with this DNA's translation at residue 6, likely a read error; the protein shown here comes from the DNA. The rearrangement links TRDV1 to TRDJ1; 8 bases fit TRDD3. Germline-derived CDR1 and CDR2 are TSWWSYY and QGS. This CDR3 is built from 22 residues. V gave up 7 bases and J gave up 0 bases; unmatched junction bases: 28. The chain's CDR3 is CALEALPSHTGGRQLYTDKLIF. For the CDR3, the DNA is TGTGCTCTTGAGGCCCTGCCGTCCCATACTGGGGGCCGACAACTGTACACCGATAAACTCATCTTT.

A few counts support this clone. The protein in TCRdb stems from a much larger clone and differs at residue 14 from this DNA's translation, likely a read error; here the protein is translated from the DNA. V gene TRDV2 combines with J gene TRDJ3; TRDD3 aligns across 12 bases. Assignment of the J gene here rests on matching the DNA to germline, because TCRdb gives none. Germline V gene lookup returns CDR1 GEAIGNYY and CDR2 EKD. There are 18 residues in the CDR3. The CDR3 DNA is TGTGCCTGTGACACCGTACTGGGGGATACCTGGGACACCCAACAGATGTTTTTC. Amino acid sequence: CACDTVLGDTWDTQQMFF.

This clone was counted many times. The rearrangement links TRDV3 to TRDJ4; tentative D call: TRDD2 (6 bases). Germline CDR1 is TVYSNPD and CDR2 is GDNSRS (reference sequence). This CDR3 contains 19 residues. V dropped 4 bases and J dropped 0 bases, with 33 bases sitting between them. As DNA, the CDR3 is TGTGCCTCTAGTCCCTTCCCATTACGGGGGCCTTCCCCGGCCAGACCCCTGATCTTT. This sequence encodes CASSPFPLRGPSPARPLIF.

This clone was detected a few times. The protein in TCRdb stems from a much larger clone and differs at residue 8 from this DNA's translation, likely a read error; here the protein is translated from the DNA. CDR3 protein: CACDTRVGTGCECKLIF. CDR3 coding DNA: TGTGCCTGTGACACCCGTGTTGGTACTGGGTGCGAGTGTAAACTCATCTTT. This chain links TRDV2 with TRDJ1; the D gene is possibly TRDD3 (6 bases). V dropped 0 bases and J dropped 7 bases, with 23 bases sitting between them. CDR3 size: 17 residues. CDR1 GEAIGNYY and CDR2 EKD come from the germline V gene.

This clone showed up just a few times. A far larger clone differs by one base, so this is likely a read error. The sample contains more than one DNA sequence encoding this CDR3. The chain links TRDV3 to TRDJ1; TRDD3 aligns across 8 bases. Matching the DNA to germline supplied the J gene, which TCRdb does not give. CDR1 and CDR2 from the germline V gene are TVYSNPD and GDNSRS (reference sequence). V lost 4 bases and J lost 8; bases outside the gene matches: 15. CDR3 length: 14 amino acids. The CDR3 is CACTVLRGISKLIF. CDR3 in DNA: TGTGCCTGCACCGTCCTACGGGGGATATCGAAACTCATCTTT.

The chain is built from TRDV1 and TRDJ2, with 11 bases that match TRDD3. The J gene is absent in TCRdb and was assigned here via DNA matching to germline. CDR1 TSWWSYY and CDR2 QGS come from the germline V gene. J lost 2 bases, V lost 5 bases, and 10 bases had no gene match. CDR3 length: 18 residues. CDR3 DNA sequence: TGTGCTCTTGGGACCCACCTGGGGGATACCAGCTTGACAGCACAACTCTTCTTT. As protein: CALGTHLGDTSLTAQLFF.

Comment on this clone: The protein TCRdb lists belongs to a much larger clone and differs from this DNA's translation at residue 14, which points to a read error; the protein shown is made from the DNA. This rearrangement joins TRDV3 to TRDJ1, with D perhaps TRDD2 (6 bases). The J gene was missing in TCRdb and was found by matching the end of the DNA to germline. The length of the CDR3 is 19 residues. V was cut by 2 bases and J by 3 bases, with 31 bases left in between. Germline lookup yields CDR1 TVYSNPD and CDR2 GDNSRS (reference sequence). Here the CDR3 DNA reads TGTGCCTTTCAAGCTCATCCTACGTGCCCGTCCTTATACGCCGATAAACTCATCTTT. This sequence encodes CAFQAHPTCPSLYADKLIF.

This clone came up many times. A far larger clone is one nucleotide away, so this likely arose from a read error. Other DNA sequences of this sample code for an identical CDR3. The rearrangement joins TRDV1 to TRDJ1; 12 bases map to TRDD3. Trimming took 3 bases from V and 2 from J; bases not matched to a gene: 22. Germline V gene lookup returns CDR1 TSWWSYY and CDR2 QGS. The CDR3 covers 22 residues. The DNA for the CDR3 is TGTGCTCTTGGGGACCTTATCCTTCAACTTCTGCTGGGGGATACGGGGACCGATAAACTCATCTTT. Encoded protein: CALGDLILQLLLGDTGTDKLIF.

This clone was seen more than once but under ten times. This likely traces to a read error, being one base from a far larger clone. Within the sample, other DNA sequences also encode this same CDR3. The CDR3: CALGKGPPADGTDKLIF. CDR3 in DNA: TGTGCTCTTGGGAAGGGGCCTCCCGCAGATGGGACCGACAAACTCATCTTT. The chain links TRDV1 to TRDJ1; D not resolved. The J gene, absent from TCRdb, was called here by matching the DNA to germline. CDR1 TSWWSYY and CDR2 QGS come from the germline V gene. CDR3 length equals 17 residues.

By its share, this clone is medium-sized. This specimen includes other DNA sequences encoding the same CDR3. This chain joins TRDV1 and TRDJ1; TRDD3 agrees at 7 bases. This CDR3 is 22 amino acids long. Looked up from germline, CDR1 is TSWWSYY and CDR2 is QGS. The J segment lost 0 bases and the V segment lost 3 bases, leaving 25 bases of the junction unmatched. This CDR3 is CALGDPRLLSGGSSMYTDKLIF. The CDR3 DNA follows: TGTGCTCTTGGGGATCCAAGGTTGCTCTCCGGGGGATCCTCAATGTACACCGATAAACTCATCTTT.

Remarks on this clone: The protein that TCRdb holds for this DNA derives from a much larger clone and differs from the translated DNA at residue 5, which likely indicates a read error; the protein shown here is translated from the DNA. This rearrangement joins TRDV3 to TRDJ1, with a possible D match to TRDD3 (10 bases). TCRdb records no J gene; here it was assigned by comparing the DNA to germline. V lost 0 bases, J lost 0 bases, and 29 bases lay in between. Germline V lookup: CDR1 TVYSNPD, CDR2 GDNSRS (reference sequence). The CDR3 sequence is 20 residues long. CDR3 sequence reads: CAFRRPSYRYWGINTDKLIF. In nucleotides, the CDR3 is TGTGCCTTTAGAAGGCCTTCCTACCGTTACTGGGGGATTAACACCGATAAACTCATCTTT.

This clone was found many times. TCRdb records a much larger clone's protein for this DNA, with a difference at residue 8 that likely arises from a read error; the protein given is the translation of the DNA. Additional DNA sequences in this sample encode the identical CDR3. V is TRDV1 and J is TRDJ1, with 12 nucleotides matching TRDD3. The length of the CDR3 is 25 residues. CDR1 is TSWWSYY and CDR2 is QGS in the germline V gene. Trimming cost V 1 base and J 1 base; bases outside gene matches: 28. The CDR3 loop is CALGEQGYPTNKVWGIRWPTDKLIF. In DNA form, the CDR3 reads TGTGCTCTTGGGGAACAGGGCTATCCTACGAACAAAGTCTGGGGGATACGATGGCCCACCGATAAACTCATCTTT.

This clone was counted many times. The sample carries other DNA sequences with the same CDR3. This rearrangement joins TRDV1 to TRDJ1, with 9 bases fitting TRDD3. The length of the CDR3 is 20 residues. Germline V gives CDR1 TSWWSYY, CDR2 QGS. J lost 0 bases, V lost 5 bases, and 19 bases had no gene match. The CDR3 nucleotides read TGTGCTCTTGGGCCTACCGAGTTAGGACTGGGGGAGAAGTACACCGATAAACTCATCTTT. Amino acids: CALGPTELGLGEKYTDKLIF.

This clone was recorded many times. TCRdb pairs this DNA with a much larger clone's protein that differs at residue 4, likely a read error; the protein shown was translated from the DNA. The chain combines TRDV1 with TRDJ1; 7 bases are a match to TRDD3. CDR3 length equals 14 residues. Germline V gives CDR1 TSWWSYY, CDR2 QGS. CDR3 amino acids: CALEERIWGAKLIF. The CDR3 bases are TGTGCTCTTGAGGAACGGATCTGGGGGGCTAAACTCATCTTT.

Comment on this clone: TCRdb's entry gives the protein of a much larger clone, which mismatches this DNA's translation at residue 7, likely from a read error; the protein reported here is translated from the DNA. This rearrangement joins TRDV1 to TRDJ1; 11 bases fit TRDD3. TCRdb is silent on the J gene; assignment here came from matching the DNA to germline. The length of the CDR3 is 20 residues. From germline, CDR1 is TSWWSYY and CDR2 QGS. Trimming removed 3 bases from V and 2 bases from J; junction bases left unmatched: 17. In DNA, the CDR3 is TGTGCTCTTGGGGATCGATACCCGTACTGGGGGATATCCGTTACCGATAAACTCATCTTT. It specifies CALGDRYPYWGISVTDKLIF.

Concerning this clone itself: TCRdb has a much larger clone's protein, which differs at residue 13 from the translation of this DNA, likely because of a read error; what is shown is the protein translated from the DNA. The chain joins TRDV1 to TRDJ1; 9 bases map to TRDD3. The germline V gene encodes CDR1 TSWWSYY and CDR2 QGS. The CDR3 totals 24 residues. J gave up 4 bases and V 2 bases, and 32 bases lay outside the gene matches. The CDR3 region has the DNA TGTGCTCTTGGGGAATTAAAAAGTCCTCCCTGGGGTAGGGGATACGCCTTGTTGGGCGATAAACTCATCTTT. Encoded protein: CALGELKSPPWGRGYALLGDKLIF.

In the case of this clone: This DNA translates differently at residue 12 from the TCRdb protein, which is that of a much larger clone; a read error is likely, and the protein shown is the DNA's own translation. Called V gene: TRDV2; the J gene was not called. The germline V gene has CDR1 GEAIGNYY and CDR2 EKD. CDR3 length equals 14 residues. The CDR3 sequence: CACDALPDTDKFIF. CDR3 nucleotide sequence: TGTGCCTGTGACGCCCTGCCAGACACCGATAAATTCATCTTT.

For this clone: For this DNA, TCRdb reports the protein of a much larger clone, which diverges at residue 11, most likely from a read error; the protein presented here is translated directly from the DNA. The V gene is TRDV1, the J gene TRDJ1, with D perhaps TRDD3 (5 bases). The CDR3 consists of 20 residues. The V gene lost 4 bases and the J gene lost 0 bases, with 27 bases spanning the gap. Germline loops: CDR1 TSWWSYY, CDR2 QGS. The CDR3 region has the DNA TGTGCTCTTGGGGGGATTCTCCTCCCGGGATGCGCCTCCTACACCGATAAACTCATCTTT. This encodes CALGGILLPGCASYTDKLIF.

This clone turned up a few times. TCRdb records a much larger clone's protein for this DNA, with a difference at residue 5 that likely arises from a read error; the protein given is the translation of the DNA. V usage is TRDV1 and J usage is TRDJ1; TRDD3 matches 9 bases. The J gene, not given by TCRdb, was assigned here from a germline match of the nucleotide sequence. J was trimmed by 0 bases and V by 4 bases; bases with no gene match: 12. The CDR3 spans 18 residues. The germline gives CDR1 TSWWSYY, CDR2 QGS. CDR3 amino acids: CALGGRKYWGTHTDKLIF. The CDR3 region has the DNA TGTGCTCTTGGGGGACGGAAGTACTGGGGGACTCACACCGATAAACTCATCTTT.

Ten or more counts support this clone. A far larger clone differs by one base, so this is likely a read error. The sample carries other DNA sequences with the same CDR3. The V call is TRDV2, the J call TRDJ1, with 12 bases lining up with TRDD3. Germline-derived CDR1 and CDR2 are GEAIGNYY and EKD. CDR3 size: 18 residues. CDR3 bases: TGCGCCTGTGACCCCGTACTGGGGGATACCCAGGACACCGATAAACTCATCTTT. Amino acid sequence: CACDPVLGDTQDTDKLIF.

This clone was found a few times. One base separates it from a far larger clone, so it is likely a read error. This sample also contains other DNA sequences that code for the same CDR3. CDR3 nucleotide sequence: TGTGCCCTTGGAAACGGGATCCCTACTGGGGGATACGAGTGGTTCCGCACCGATAAACTCATCTTT. Translation gives CALGNGIPTGGYEWFRTDKLIF. This chain joins TRDV1 and TRDJ1; 13 bases line up with TRDD3. The J gene, absent from TCRdb, was called here by matching the DNA to germline. The CDR3 runs 22 residues. CDR1 TSWWSYY and CDR2 QGS come from the germline V gene.

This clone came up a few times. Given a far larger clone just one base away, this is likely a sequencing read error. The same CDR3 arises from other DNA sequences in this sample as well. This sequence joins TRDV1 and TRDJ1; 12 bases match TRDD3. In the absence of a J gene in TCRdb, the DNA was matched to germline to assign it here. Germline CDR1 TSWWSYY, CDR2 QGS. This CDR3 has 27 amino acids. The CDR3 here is CALGEIWGASYPQYWGIHRCDTDKLIF. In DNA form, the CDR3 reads TGTGCTCTCGGGGAAATTTGGGGTGCGTCCTACCCCCAGTACTGGGGGATACATCGTTGTGACACCGATAAACTCATCTTT.

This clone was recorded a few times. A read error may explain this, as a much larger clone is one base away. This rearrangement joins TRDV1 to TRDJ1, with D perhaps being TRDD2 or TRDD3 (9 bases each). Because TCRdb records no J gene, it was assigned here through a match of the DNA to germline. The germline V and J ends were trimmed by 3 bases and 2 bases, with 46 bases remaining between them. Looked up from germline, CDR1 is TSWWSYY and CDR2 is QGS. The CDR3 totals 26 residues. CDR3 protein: CALGDTRPSYRGGSWGIPPKTDKLIF. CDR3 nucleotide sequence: TGTGCTCTTGGGGATACTCGGCCTTCCTACAGAGGGGGATCCTGGGGGATCCCCCCAAAGACCGATAAACTCATCTTT.

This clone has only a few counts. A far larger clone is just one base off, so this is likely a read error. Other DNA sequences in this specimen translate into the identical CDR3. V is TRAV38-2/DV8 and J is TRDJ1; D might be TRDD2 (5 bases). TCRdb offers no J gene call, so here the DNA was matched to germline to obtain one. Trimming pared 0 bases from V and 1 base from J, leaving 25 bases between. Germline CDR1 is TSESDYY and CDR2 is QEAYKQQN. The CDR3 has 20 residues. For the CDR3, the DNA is TGTGCTTATAGGAGCGCGACCCTACGGGAGGGTAGGGGCCTCACCGATAAACTCATCTTT. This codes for CAYRSATLREGRGLTDKLIF.

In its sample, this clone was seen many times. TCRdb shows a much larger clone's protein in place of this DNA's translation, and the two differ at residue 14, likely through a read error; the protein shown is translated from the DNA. For the CDR3, the DNA is TGTGCCTGTGACACCGGCCTGGGGGACCACACCGATAAACCCATCTTT. Translation gives CACDTGLGDHTDKPIF. The V gene call reads TRDV2; no J gene was called; TRDD3 reflects the table's D call only, with no check against the DNA. This CDR3 has 16 amino acids. CDR1 is GEAIGNYY and CDR2 is EKD in the germline V gene.

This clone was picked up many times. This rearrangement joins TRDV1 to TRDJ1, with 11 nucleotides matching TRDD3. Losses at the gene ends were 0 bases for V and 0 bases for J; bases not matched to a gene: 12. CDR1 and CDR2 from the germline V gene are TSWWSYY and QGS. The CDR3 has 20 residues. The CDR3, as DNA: TGTGCTCTTGGGGAACTAGCCAGGAGGTACTGGGGGATAGACACCGATAAACTCATCTTT. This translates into CALGELARRYWGIDTDKLIF.

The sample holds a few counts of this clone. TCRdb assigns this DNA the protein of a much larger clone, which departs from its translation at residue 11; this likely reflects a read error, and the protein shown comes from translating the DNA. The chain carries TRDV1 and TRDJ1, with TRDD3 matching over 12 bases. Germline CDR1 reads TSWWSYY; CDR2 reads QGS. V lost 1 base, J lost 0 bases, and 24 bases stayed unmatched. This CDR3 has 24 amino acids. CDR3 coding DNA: TGTGCTCTTGGGGAACCCACCTTTTTCTGTACTAACTGGGGGATACCCTGCTACACCGATAAACTCATCTTT. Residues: CALGEPTFFCTNWGIPCYTDKLIF.

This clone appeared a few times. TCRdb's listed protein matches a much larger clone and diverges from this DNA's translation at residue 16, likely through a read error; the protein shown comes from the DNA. As DNA, the CDR3 is TGTGCTCTTGGGGAACAAAGGGGCTCCCCACGATGGGATAAAGCCGGTAAACTCATCTTT. Its translation is CALGEQRGSPRWDKAGKLIF. The V gene is TRDV1, the J gene TRDJ1; possibly TRDD3 for D (6 bases). Germline V gene sequence: CDR1 TSWWSYY, CDR2 QGS. The CDR3 loop spans 20 amino acids. Trimming removed 1 base at V and 7 bases at J, with 31 bases between.

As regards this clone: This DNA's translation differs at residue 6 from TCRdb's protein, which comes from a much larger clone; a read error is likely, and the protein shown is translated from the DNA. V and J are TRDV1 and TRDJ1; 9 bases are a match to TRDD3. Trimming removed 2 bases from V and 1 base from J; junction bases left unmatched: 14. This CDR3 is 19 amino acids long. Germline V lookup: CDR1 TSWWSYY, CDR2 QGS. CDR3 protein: CALGELPIGGDTSTDKLIF. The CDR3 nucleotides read TGTGCTCTTGGGGAATTGCCAATCGGGGGGGATACATCCACCGATAAACTCATCTTT.

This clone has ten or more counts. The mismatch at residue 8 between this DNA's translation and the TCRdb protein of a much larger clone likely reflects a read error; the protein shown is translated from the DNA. CDR3 amino acids: CALGDNLSPDTDKLIF. The CDR3, as DNA: TGTGCTCTTGGGGATAACCTTTCTCCGGACACCGATAAACTCATCTTT. V is TRDV1 and J is TRDJ1; D is undetermined. The CDR3 is 16 residues long. The V gene's germline CDR1 is TSWWSYY and CDR2 QGS. Trimming shortened V by 3 bases and J by 0 bases, and 14 bases separated the two germline ends.

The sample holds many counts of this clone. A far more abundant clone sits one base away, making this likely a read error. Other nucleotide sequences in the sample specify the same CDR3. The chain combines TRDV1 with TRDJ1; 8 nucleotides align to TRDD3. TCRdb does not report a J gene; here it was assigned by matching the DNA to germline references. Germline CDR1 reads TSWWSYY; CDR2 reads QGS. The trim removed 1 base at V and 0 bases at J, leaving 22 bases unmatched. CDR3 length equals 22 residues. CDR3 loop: CALGEPSYGLLGGICYTDKLIF. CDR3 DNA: TGTGCTCTTGGGGAACCCTCCTACGGTCTACTGGGGGGTATTTGCTACACCGATAAACTCATCTTT.

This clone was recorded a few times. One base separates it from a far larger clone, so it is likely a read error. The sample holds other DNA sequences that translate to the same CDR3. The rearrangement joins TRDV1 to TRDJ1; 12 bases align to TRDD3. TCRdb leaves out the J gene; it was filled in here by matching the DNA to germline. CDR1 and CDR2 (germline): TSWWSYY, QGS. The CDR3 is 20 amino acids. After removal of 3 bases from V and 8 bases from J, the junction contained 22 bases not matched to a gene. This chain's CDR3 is CALGDAPRLLLVLGDTKLIF. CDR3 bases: TGTGCTCTTGGGGACGCCCCGAGACTCCTGCTCGTACTGGGGGATACCAAACTCATCTTT.